These 31 T cell receptor beta chains originate from one sample sequenced in a study of identical twins. Via MiXCR, TCRdb re-called the 5' RACE reads, giving one row per CDR3 protein. The data contain about 250,000 distinct CDR3 sequences, approximately 8.3% of them singletons. These sequences were also reported in another study, on yellow fever vaccine responses in identical twins.

The sample consisted of CD8+ T cells sorted from blood. These receptors were obtained from a woman aged 18-30 years in good health.

V usage is TRBV11-1 and J usage is TRBJ2-4, with D possibly being TRBD1 (6 bases). Trimming pared 6 bases from V and 1 base from J, leaving 22 bases between. The CDR3 totals 18 residues. Germline CDR1 reads SGHAT; CDR2 reads FQDESV (reference sequence). The CDR3: CASSYIWDKEAAKNIQYF. The CDR3 DNA sequence: TGTGCCAGCAGTTATATTTGGGACAAAGAGGCCGCCAAAAACATTCAGTACTTC.

This clonotype was detected ten times or more. This chain uses TRBV27 with TRBJ1-6, with TRBD1 matching 8 bases. Germline V gene sequence: CDR1 MNHEY, CDR2 SMNVEV (reference sequence). V was pared by 4 bases and J by 9 bases, with 8 bases of the junction left unmatched. This CDR3 is built from 15 residues. The CDR3 spells CASSYGQGGGSPLHF. CDR3 DNA: TGTGCCAGCAGTTACGGACAGGGTGGAGGTTCACCCCTCCACTTT.

This clonotype has just a few counts. The J gene is TRBJ2-5, the V gene TRBV3-1; TRBD1 might be the D (6 bases). Germline V lookup: CDR1 LGHDT, CDR2 YNNKEL (reference sequence). The CDR3 is made up of 15 amino acids. Between the trimmed V and J ends, which lost 4 bases and 5 bases, there was a span of 17 bases. CDR3 nucleotide sequence: TGTGCCAGCAGCCCGCAACAGGGAAGTTGGGAGACCCAGTACTTC. It codes for CASSPQQGSWETQYF.

The genes are TRBV3-1 and TRBJ2-5, with TRBD2 identical over 12 bases. Germline V gene lookup returns CDR1 LGHDT and CDR2 YNNKEL (reference sequence). The V and J ends lost 4 bases and 1 base, in that order; junction bases with no gene match: 7. CDR3 size: 17 residues. CDR3 amino acids: CASSPRTSGNAQETQYF. CDR3 coding DNA: TGTGCCAGCAGCCCGAGGACTAGCGGGAATGCCCAAGAGACCCAGTACTTC.

This clonotype was observed a few times. The V gene is TRBV28, the J gene TRBJ2-1; D tentatively reads TRBD1 or TRBD2 (5 bases each). This CDR3 comprises 15 residues. CDR1 MDHEN and CDR2 SYDVKM come from the germline V gene. Trimming took 4 bases from V and 6 from J, leaving 16 bases between them. CDR3 sequence reads: CASSSPVGRGNEQFF. The DNA of the CDR3 is TGTGCCAGCAGTTCTCCGGTGGGACGGGGCAATGAGCAGTTCTTC.

The rearrangement joins TRBV28 to TRBJ2-3, with 8 bases lining up with TRBD1. The CDR3 runs to 16 residues. The germline CDR1 and CDR2 sequences are MDHEN and SYDVKM. Trimming took 5 bases from V and 0 from J; bases not matched to a gene: 7. CDR3 region: CASSPGQGRSTDTQYF. DNA for the CDR3: TGTGCCAGCAGTCCCGGACAGGGCAGGAGCACAGATACGCAGTATTTT.

The sample holds one count of this clonotype. The chain couples TRBV5-6 to TRBJ2-6; no reliable D call. Trimming took 0 bases from V and 0 from J, leaving 13 bases between them. This CDR3 contains 18 residues. CDR1 and CDR2 from the germline V gene are SGHDT and YYEEEE. The CDR3 nucleotides are TGTGCCAGCAGCTTGGACTCGTGGGTCCTCTCTGGGGCCAACGTCCTGACTTTC. Translating it yields CASSLDSWVLSGANVLTF.

This clonotype was observed many times. The chain joins TRBV7-2 to TRBJ2-1, with D possibly matching TRBD1 (5 bases). This CDR3 has 16 residues. Trimming left V 5 bases short and J 0 bases short, with 14 bases between. The germline gives CDR1 SGHTA, CDR2 FQGNSA. The CDR3 DNA follows: TGTGCCAGCAGCCTAAAGGCAGGGAACTCCTACAATGAGCAGTTCTTC. Translated, it gives CASSLKAGNSYNEQFF.

CDR3: CSARDLSVVHEQFF. Written as DNA, the CDR3 is TGCAGTGCTAGAGATCTGTCGGTGGTTCATGAGCAGTTCTTC. The chain joins TRBV20-1 to TRBJ2-1; D is uncertain. In germline, CDR1 is DFQATT, CDR2 SNEGSKA (reference sequence). V was trimmed by 0 bases and J by 8 bases, leaving 14 bases between them. The CDR3 spans 14 residues.

This chain connects TRBV14 to TRBJ2-5, with 8 bases aligning to TRBD2. Per the germline V gene, CDR1 is SGHDN and CDR2 is FVKESK. This CDR3 comprises 15 residues. V shed 4 bases, J shed 1 base, and the junction held 5 bases outside the gene matches. In DNA, the CDR3 is TGTGCCAGCAGCCGGAATAGCGGGGTCCAAGAGACCCAGTACTTC. Translated: CASSRNSGVQETQYF. Using reference TRBV14 and TRBJ2-5 for the parts outside the CDR3, the full variable domain is EAGVTQFPSHSVIEKGQTVTLRCDPISGHDNLYWYRRVMGKEIKFLLHFVKESKQDESGMPNNRFLAERTGGTYSTLKVQPAELEDSGVYFCASSRNSGVQETQYFGPGTRLLVL.

This clonotype was found many times. V usage is TRBV4-1 and J usage is TRBJ2-1, with D perhaps TRBD1 (6 bases). The germline gives CDR1 MGHRA, CDR2 YSYEKL. The length of the CDR3 is 16 residues. The V and J ends lost 3 bases and 0 bases respectively, with 12 bases between them. CDR3 loop: CASSQALGGSYNEQFF. The CDR3 nucleotides read TGCGCCAGCAGCCAGGCCCTAGGGGGCTCCTACAATGAGCAGTTCTTC.

DNA of the CDR3: TGCAGCGTTGACCTACAGGGACAGGACGAGCAGTACTTC. Its translation: CSVDLQGQDEQYF. This chain connects TRBV29-1 to TRBJ2-7; TRBD1 matches at 8 bases. The CDR3 length is 13 residues. The junction had 6 bases not matched to a gene; V was cut back by 3 bases and J by 5 bases. Germline V lookup: CDR1 SQVTM, CDR2 ANQGSEA.

The chain combines TRBV6-4 with TRBJ2-2; TRBD2 agrees at 10 bases. This CDR3 contains 14 residues. Trimming removed 6 bases from V and 3 bases from J; junction bases left unmatched: 1. The germline gives CDR1 MRHNA, CDR2 SNTAGT. CDR3 sequence (DNA): TGTGCCAGCAGAGGGACTAGCGACACCGGGGAGCTGTTTTTT. This gives the protein CASRGTSDTGELFF.

This clonotype was observed many times. The chain recombines TRBV7-6 with TRBJ2-7; TRBD1 is a possible D gene (6 bases). Germline V gene data show CDR1 as SGHVS and CDR2 as FNYEAQ. The CDR3 contains 15 residues. The V end lost 5 bases, the J end lost 7 bases, and 21 bases lay between the germline ends. As DNA, the CDR3 is TGTGCCAGCAGCCCCCAAACAGGGTTTCTCCTGGAGCAGTACTTC. It is translated as CASSPQTGFLLEQYF.

In this sample, this clonotype turned up once. At one of its ends the junction is not consistent with the germline gene, which may arise from a read error. The chain's CDR3 is CASSPDPQEHFF. The DNA of the CDR3 is TGTGCCAGCAGTCCCGACCCACAAGAGCATTTCTTC. The V and J genes are TRBV6-5 and TRBJ2-1; no firm D call. The CDR3 is 12 amino acids. Germline CDR1 is MNHEY and CDR2 is SVGAGI.

This clonotype was counted at least ten times. The V call is TRBV12-3 or TRBV12-4, the J call TRBJ2-5; 7 bases agree with TRBD2. J was trimmed by 1 base and V by 3 bases; bases with no gene match: 5. The CDR3 sequence is 15 residues long. In DNA form, the CDR3 reads TGTGCCAGCAGTTTGAGTAGCGGGTTCCAAGAGACCCAGTACTTC. This codes for CASSLSSGFQETQYF.

This clonotype came up many times. CDR3 sequence reads: CASSLTGQASGETQYF. The CDR3 DNA reads TGTGCCAGCAGCTTGACTGGACAGGCCAGCGGGGAGACCCAGTACTTC. The chain uses TRBV7-3 and TRBJ2-5, with D tentatively TRBD1 (7 bases). This CDR3 has 16 residues. V lost 3 bases and J 5 bases, leaving 19 bases between the germline ends. CDR1 and CDR2 from the germline V gene are SGHTA and FQGTGA. The whole variable domain, remainder taken from reference TRBV7-3 and TRBJ2-5, is GAGVSQTPSNKVTEKGKYVELRCDPISGHTALYWYRQSLGQGPEFLIYFQGTGAADDSGLPNDRFFAVRPEGSVSTLKIQRTERGDSAVYLCASSLTGQASGETQYFGPGTRLLVL.

The chain joins TRBV7-2 to TRBJ2-3; 8 bases map to TRBD1. The CDR3 consists of 15 residues. The trim removed 0 bases at V and 7 bases at J, leaving 6 bases unmatched. Germline V gene data show CDR1 as SGHTA and CDR2 as FQGNSA. CDR3 in amino acids: CASSLAPGGINTQYF. The DNA of the CDR3 is TGTGCCAGCAGCTTAGCCCCAGGGGGCATAAATACGCAGTATTTT.

In its sample, this clonotype was seen many times. J is TRBJ2-7 and V is TRBV25-1; 8 nucleotides match TRBD1. Germline assignment: CDR1 MGHDK and CDR2 SYGVNS. This CDR3 has 14 residues. V lost 2 bases and J lost 5; bases outside the gene matches: 5. The DNA for the CDR3 is TGTGCCAGCAGTGAACCAGGGGGCATCAACGAGCAGTACTTC. This gives the protein CASSEPGGINEQYF.

This clonotype was observed a few times. J is TRBJ2-7 and V is TRBV3-1; 10 bases agree with TRBD2. The CDR3 sequence is 17 residues long. The germline V gene has CDR1 LGHDT and CDR2 YNNKEL (reference sequence). Trimming removed 0 bases from V and 9 bases from J; junction bases left unmatched: 14. The CDR3 is CASSQDVGWSGRAPQYF. Here the CDR3 DNA reads TGTGCCAGCAGCCAAGATGTGGGATGGAGCGGGAGGGCACCGCAGTACTTC.

In this sample, this clonotype turned up a few times. The V and J genes are TRBV12-3 or TRBV12-4 and TRBJ2-7, with D perhaps TRBD2 (5 bases). This CDR3 contains 14 residues. With 7 bases removed from V and 3 bases from J, the gap between germline ends came to 16 bases. The CDR3: CASTIRGWGYEQYF. The CDR3 DNA reads as TGTGCCAGCACCATCCGGGGATGGGGCTACGAGCAGTACTTC.

The V call is TRBV11-2, the J call TRBJ2-7, with a possible D match to TRBD2 (7 bases). Trimming pared 1 base from V and 0 bases from J, leaving 10 bases between. Germline CDR1 and CDR2: SGHAT and FQNNGV. CDR3 length: 15 amino acids. This CDR3 reads CASSLARGASYEQYF. The CDR3 DNA reads as TGTGCCAGCAGCTTAGCACGGGGGGCCTCCTACGAGCAGTACTTC.

In nucleotides, the CDR3 is TGTGCCAGCATAGGCCGTCCTAAATACGAGCAGTACTTC. Residues: CASIGRPKYEQYF. V usage is TRBV28 and J usage is TRBJ2-7; no definite D call. The CDR3 is 13 amino acids. The germline gives CDR1 MDHEN, CDR2 SYDVKM. The V end was cut by 7 bases, the J end by 4 bases, with 14 bases between.

This clonotype was detected a few times. The rearrangement links TRBV20-1 to TRBJ2-3, with TRBD2 matching 10 bases. The CDR3 has 15 residues. CDR1 DFQATT and CDR2 SNEGSKA come from the germline V gene (reference sequence). V lost 0 bases to trimming and J lost 4 bases; unmatched junction nucleotides: 4. The chain's CDR3 is CSARDLAGVPDTQYF. CDR3 nucleotide sequence: TGCAGTGCTAGAGATCTAGCGGGAGTACCAGATACGCAGTATTTT.

This clonotype was counted only a few times. The chain links TRBV6-5 to TRBJ2-7, with TRBD1 matching over 9 bases. This CDR3 spans 15 amino acids. Germline assignment: CDR1 MNHEY and CDR2 SVGAGI. V lost 1 base, J lost 4 bases, and 5 bases stayed unmatched. The CDR3 DNA sequence: TGTGCCAGCAGTTACTTACACAGGGGGCGGTACGAGCAGTACTTC. It encodes CASSYLHRGRYEQYF.

This clonotype has just a few counts. The CDR3 DNA follows: TGCGCCAGCAGCCAGAGTCGTGACAGGGCCCACGAGCAGTACTTC. Its translation: CASSQSRDRAHEQYF. V and J are TRBV4-3 and TRBJ2-7; TRBD1 matches 7 bases. V shed 3 bases and J 5 bases; nucleotides not matched to a gene: 10. Germline V lookup: CDR1 LGHNA, CDR2 YSLEER. This CDR3 region has 15 residues.

This clonotype has ten or more counts. V gene TRBV27 combines with J gene TRBJ2-3; 8 nucleotides line up with TRBD1. Germline CDR1 is MNHEY and CDR2 is SMNVEV (reference sequence). Trimming removed 3 bases from V and 6 bases from J; junction bases left unmatched: 14. The CDR3 extends over 17 amino acids. Here the CDR3 reads CASSFSGQGAPFDTQYF. In nucleotides, the CDR3 is TGTGCCAGCAGTTTCTCCGGACAGGGAGCGCCTTTCGATACGCAGTATTTT.

The chain has TRBV9 and TRBJ2-2, with D possibly being TRBD1 (6 bases). The CDR3 is 16 residues long. Trimming pared 0 bases from V and 1 base from J, leaving 10 bases between. Per germline, CDR1 SGDLS and CDR2 YYNGEE. The CDR3 reads CASSVVTGRNTGELFF. CDR3 DNA: TGTGCCAGCAGCGTAGTGACAGGACGGAACACCGGGGAGCTGTTTTTT.

This chain links TRBV7-8 with TRBJ2-5; the match to TRBD2 covers 12 bases. J lost 2 bases, V lost 3 bases, and 1 base had no gene match. This CDR3 region has 15 residues. Germline V CDR1 and CDR2: SGHVS, FQNEAQ. The CDR3 here is CASSFGLAGQETQYF. The CDR3 DNA reads as TGTGCCAGCAGCTTCGGACTAGCGGGACAAGAGACCCAGTACTTC.

In its sample, this clonotype was seen many times. This rearrangement joins TRBV6-2 or TRBV6-3 to TRBJ2-7; D possibly corresponds to TRBD2 (6 bases). CDR1 MNHEY and CDR2 SVGEGT come from the germline V gene. The CDR3 is 15 residues long. Trimming left V 4 bases short and J 2 bases short, with 15 bases between. The CDR3 loop reads CASSFTGDSAYEQYF. In nucleotides, the CDR3 is TGTGCCAGCAGTTTTACGGGGGACTCCGCCTACGAGCAGTACTTC.

The chain uses TRBV28 and TRBJ2-2; TRBD1 agrees at 7 bases. Germline loops: CDR1 MDHEN, CDR2 SYDVKM. Trimming cost V 5 bases and J 1 base; bases outside gene matches: 7. This CDR3 region has 16 residues. CDR3 coding DNA: TGTGCCAGCAGTCTCCGCCGGACAGGGAACACCGGGGAGCTGTTTTTT. The encoded protein is CASSLRRTGNTGELFF.